Listed below are T cell receptor beta chains from one sample, sequenced in a study of T cell responses to AZD1222 COVID-19 vaccine. Profiled with immunoSEQ multiplex PCR; TCRdb holds only in-frame clones, not every one. Among around 130,000 clones, about 86% were seen once, and the ten largest hold about 12%. The material sequenced was peripheral blood, taken on day 0 of AZD1222 vaccination. Receptor source: an adult in good health. Each CDR3 is given with its conserved first and last residue.

>TRBJ2-7|TRBV30
CAWGDYEQYF
>TRBJ2-1|TRBV27
CASSPWYGSNEQFF
>TRBJ2-2|TRBV6-4
CASSVESGSTGELFF
>TRBJ2-2|TRBV4-2
CASSPEAGLAGAGELFF
>TRBJ2-1|TRBV21-1
CASSNPSGTNYNEQFF
>TRBJ1-5|TRBV6-5
CASRLTGDQPQHF
>TRBJ1-3|TRBV27
CASSLYLGTGNTIYF
>TRBJ2-5|TRBV5-4
CASSLAGTGQETQYF
>TRBJ1-1|TRBV12-3/TRBV12-4
CASITGGPEAFF
>TRBJ2-7|TRBV5-1
CASSLLDNTFEQYF
>TRBJ1-2|TRBV19
CASRTPTGGGRYGYTF
>TRBJ1-2|TRBV5-1
CASSFGPEDGYTF
>TRBJ1-5|TRBV6-5
CASRLTGNQPQHF
>TRBJ2-1|TRBV18
CASSHEGSYNEQFF
>TRBJ2-2|TRBV28
CASIAGTPTGELFF
>TRBJ1-5|TRBV6-1
CASSEAREVGGRQPQHF
>TRBJ1-2|TRBV11-2
CASSHLKTGTSGLGYTF
>TRBJ2-3|TRBV5-4
CASSPSEDTQYF
>TRBJ2-1|TRBV1
CTSSQEPPGEDNEQFF
>TRBJ2-7|TRBV11-2
CASSHLRGDSYEQYF
>TRBJ1-1|TRBV19
CASSVSQGGTEAFF
>TRBJ1-2|TRBV6-5
CASSWTGGNYGYTF
>TRBJ2-3|TRBV24-1
CATSDFSSFETDTQYF